Detailed here is one T cell receptor (beta chain). CDR1 and CDR2 from the germline V gene are LNHDA and SQIVND (reference sequence). This CDR3 region has 19 residues. The germline V and J ends were trimmed by 2 bases and 3 bases, with 25 bases remaining between them. Generated by immunoSEQ multiplex PCR, the TCRdb table keeps only in-frame clones and is missing some. The sample has roughly 48,000 clones, about 88% seen once. The data are from a study of OX40 agonist ivuxolimab in advanced cancers. The investigators sampled blood at baseline, at cycle 4 day 1, and at cycle 7 day 1. The rearrangement joins TRBV19 to TRBJ1-2; D possibly corresponds to TRBD1 (6 bases). Sequencing was performed on CD4+ or CD8+ T cells sorted from blood, taken in a trial of the OX40 agonist ivuxolimab. The TCR originated in an adult with an advanced solid tumor such as melanoma, head and neck, liver or kidney cancer. The CDR3 DNA sequence: TGTGCCAGTAGTATAATTCCCAGGGGTCCGGAGATTCCCCACTATGGCTACACCTTC. This translates into CASSIIPRGPEIPHYGYTF. The variable domain in full, with the rest retrieved from reference TRBV19 and TRBJ1-2, is DGGITQSPKYLFRKEGQNVTLSCEQNLNHDAMYWYRQDPGQGLRLIYYSQIVNDFQKGDIAEGYSVSREKKESFPLTVTSAQKNPTAFYLCASSIIPRGPEIPHYGYTFGSGTRLTVV.